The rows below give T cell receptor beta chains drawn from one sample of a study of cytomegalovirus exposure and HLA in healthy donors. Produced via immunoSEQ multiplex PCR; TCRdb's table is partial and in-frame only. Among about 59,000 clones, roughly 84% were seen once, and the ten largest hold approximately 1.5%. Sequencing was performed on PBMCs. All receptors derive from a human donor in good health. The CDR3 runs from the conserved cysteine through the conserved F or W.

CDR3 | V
CASSRTVVYEQYF | TRBV5-6
CAWSNWVFSGGQRTDTQYF | TRBV30
CASSTTAYEQYF | TRBV7-2
CASSSLQIANQPQHF | TRBV27
CASSVAAANTEAFF | TRBV9
CASSPPPGNTIYF | TRBV5-4
CASSQVEAGWTDTQYF | TRBV4-2
CASISGQGTYNEQFF | TRBV28
CATADPGQGGGNTIYF | TRBV10-3
CASYRGRNTEAFF | TRBV6-5
CASRATGGKGIGAGNTIYF | TRBV2
CASKDTPYGYTF | TRBV4-2
CASSFIEGGLYF | TRBV6-5
CASSPVNTGELFF | TRBV7-9
CASTSYTLASRGSPLHF | TRBV27
CASSIQPPSSYNSPLHF | TRBV7-2
CASSLESGSEQYF | TRBV7-7
CASRPGTNTGELFF | TRBV27
CASSLQSGTTGNTIYF | TRBV5-1
CASSPSRGISGANVLTF | TRBV7-3
CASSLSGPWGTEAFF | TRBV27
CASSWTGAAYEQYF | TRBV7-9